This T cell receptor (beta chain) was retrieved from a study of T cells in Graves' hyperthyroidism and ophthalmopathy. Study-wide results and limits: A model of 13 V-J pairs discriminated ophthalmopathy from stable hyperthyroidism. Blood also contained most expanded thyroid clonotypes above 0.001.

The source material, RNA transcripts, was used to amplify TCR beta CDR3 regions. The TCR CDR3 was amplified in a first-round RT-PCR using the HTBI primer set. TCRdb re-called the multiplex PCR reads with MiXCR, one entry per CDR3 protein. The table includes about 400,000 distinct CDR3 sequences, roughly 25% detected once. From germline, CDR1 is DFQATT and CDR2 SNEGSKA (reference sequence). Trimming left V 6 bases short and J 0 bases short, with 11 bases between. The CDR3 has 13 amino acids. Note on this clonotype: Its antigen is undetermined.

Source material: blood. This rearrangement joins TRBV20-1 to TRBJ1-2, with unresolved D. This clonotype was sampled from a man in his forties or fifties with Graves' hyperthyroidism. In DNA, the CDR3 is TGCAGTGCCAAGGGATTCTCTAACTATGGCTACACCTTC. Protein sequence: CSAKGFSNYGYTF.